This entry describes one T cell receptor (beta chain). The CDR3 loop spans 13 amino acids. Germline values: CDR1 SNHLY, CDR2 FYNNEI. The V gene lost 4 bases and the J gene lost 3 bases, with 7 bases spanning the gap. This sample stems from a study of blood T cell repertoires in COVID-19. As for the study in general: Acute-phase and convalescent COVID-19 samples originated in the United States, Italy and Spain. PBMCs, B-cell-depleted T cells, or T cells were the source of the cDNA or gDNA that made up the material.

As handled by the study authors: Nucleated cell counts were estimated from reference gene primer amplification. Here immunoSEQ multiplex PCR was the method, and the copy in TCRdb shows in-frame clones only, minus some. V and J calls and clone size are as listed in that table; D and trimming were resolved from the DNA. The table shows some 170,000 clones, with about 80% occurring only once. This sequence originates from a woman in her seventies with acute or convalescent COVID-19. The chain employs TRBV2 and TRBJ2-1; D possibly corresponds to TRBD2 (5 bases). Material for sequencing was peripheral blood. CDR3 sequence reads: CASSGGSYNEQFF. For the CDR3, the DNA is TGTGCCAGCAGTGGAGGGAGCTACAATGAGCAGTTCTTC. Combining the CDR3 with reference TRBV2 and TRBJ2-1 gives the whole variable domain EPEVTQTPSHQVTQMGQEVILRCVPISNHLYFYWYRQILGQKVEFLVSFYNNEISEKSEIFDDQFSVERPDGSNFTLKIRSTKLEDSAMYFCASSGGSYNEQFFGPGTRLTVL.